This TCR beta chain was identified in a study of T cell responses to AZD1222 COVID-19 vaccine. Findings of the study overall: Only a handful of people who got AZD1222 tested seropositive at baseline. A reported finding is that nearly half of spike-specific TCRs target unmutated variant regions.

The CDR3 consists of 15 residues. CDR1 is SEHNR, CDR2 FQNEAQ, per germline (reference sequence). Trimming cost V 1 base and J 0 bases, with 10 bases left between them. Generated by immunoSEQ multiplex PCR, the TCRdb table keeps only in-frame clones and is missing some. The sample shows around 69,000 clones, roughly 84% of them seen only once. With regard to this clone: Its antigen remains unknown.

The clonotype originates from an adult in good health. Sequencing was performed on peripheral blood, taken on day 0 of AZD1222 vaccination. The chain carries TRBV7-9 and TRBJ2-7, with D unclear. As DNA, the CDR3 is TGTGCCAGCAGCTTAGGGGGTCCCGGCTCCTACGAGCAGTACTTC. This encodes CASSLGGPGSYEQYF. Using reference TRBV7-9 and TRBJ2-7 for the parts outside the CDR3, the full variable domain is DTGVSQNPRHKITKRGQNVTFRCDPISEHNRLYWYRQTLGQGPEFLTYFQNEAQLEKSRLLSDRFSAERPKGSFSTLEIQRTEQGDSAMYLCASSLGGPGSYEQYFGPGTRLTVT.